This T cell receptor (beta chain) was captured by sequencing in a study of early stage breast cancer tumors. At the level of the study: Invasive lobular carcinomas made up about 30% of the 12 ER+/PR+/HER2- tumors. Each sample averaged around 10-fold read coverage. Findings and caveats of the study: Enriched TCRB sequences shared across patients were mostly commonly generated sequences.

TCRdb's copy holds only in-frame clones and misses some; the assay was immunoSEQ multiplex PCR. The repertoire holds more than 20,000 clones, with about three quarters as singletons. The CDR3 covers 12 residues. Concerning this clone: Its antigen is unidentified.

The sequence was collected from a person between 60 and 69 years old with breast cancer. The sample consisted of blood. The rearrangement joins TRBV7-5 to TRBJ2-5; the table's D call, TRBD2, was not checked against the DNA. TRBV7-5 is recorded as a pseudogene. This chain's CDR3 is CASTRPQETQYF. The CDR3 DNA reads TGTGCCAGTACTAGACCCCAAGAGACCCAGTACTTC.